Presented here are 30 T cell receptor beta chains from one specimen sequenced in a study of CD4+ T cells in melanoma. Sequenced by immunoSEQ multiplex PCR; TCRdb stores in-frame clones only, minus some. Among some 20,000 clones listed, around 82% were seen once. The sample comprised cells from a culture (not recorded whether cultured in vitro). These receptors all come from a human donor with melanoma.

The chain joins TRBV7-8 to TRBJ1-3, with D perhaps TRBD1 (6 bases). This CDR3 region has 21 residues. CDR1 and CDR2 (germline): SGHVS, FQNEAQ. Trimming pared 1 base from V and 3 bases from J, leaving 28 bases between. The CDR3, as DNA: TGTGCCAGCAGCTTAGTCCTGATTTTTACAGGGCACGAGAGGAGTGGAAACACCATATATTTT. Amino acids: CASSLVLIFTGHERSGNTIYF. The full variable domain, its missing parts supplied by reference TRBV7-8 and TRBJ1-3, is GAGVSQSPRYKVAKRGQDVALRCDPISGHVSLFWYQQALGQGPEFLTYFQNEAQLDKSGLPSDRFFAERPEGSVSTLKIQRTQQEDSAVYLCASSLVLIFTGHERSGNTIYFGEGSWLTVV.

J is TRBJ1-2 and V is TRBV25-1; D call uncertain. V lost 2 bases and J lost 3, with 7 bases in between. The CDR3 consists of 13 residues. Germline CDR1 and CDR2: MGHDK and SYGVNS. This CDR3 reads CASSETSYYGYTF. In DNA form, the CDR3 reads TGTGCCAGCAGTGAAACTTCGTACTATGGCTACACCTTC.

The genes are TRBV18 and TRBJ2-2; 7 nucleotides agree with TRBD1. Unmatched junction bases numbered 3, after V lost 3 bases and J lost 5 bases. Germline V CDR1 and CDR2: KGHSH, LQKENI. This CDR3 has 14 amino acids. CDR3 coding DNA: TGTGCCAGCTCACCGGGGACAGCAACCGGGGAGCTGTTTTTT. Translated: CASSPGTATGELFF. The variable domain in full, completed from reference TRBV18 and TRBJ2-2, reads NAGVMQNPRHLVRRRGQEARLRCSPMKGHSHVYWYRQLPEEGLKFMVYLQKENIIDESGMPKERFSAEFPKEGPSILRIQQVVRGDSAAYFCASSPGTATGELFFGEGSRLTVL.

The table lists this clone with a few counts. The chain combines TRBV14 with TRBJ1-3; perhaps TRBD1 as D (5 bases). V was shortened by 1 base and J by 0 bases, with 13 bases between the two germline ends. CDR1 SGHDN and CDR2 FVKESK come from the germline V gene. The CDR3 extends over 17 amino acids. The CDR3 bases are TGTGCCAGCAGCCAAGTCAGACAGACACACTCTGGAAACACCATATATTTT. Residues: CASSQVRQTHSGNTIYF.

The rearrangement joins TRBV15 to TRBJ1-4; D unresolved. The CDR3 loop spans 12 amino acids. The germline gives CDR1 LNHNV, CDR2 YYDKDF (reference sequence). Trimming left V 0 bases short and J 8 bases short, with 4 bases between. The CDR3 DNA follows: TGTGCCACCAGCAGAGATTGGGAAAAACTGTTTTTT. Its protein product is CATSRDWEKLFF.

The J gene is TRBJ1-4, the V gene TRBV4-1; perhaps TRBD1 as D (5 bases). Germline assignment: CDR1 MGHRA and CDR2 YSYEKL. The CDR3 totals 17 residues. Trimming cost V 1 base and J 5 bases, with 17 bases left between them. CDR3 residues: CASSQGGGASRNEKLFF. The CDR3 nucleotides are TGCGCCAGCAGCCAAGGTGGTGGGGCCAGCAGGAATGAAAAACTGTTTTTT.

This clone was counted once. J is TRBJ1-4 and V is TRBV7-9, with a possible D match to TRBD1 (5 bases). Germline assignment: CDR1 SEHNR and CDR2 FQNEAQ (reference sequence). The CDR3 covers 14 residues. Trimming took 6 bases from V and 5 from J, leaving 13 bases between them. CDR3 sequence reads: CASRPTWGNEKLFF. The DNA for the CDR3 is TGTGCCAGCAGACCTACTTGGGGCAATGAAAAACTGTTTTTT.

The CDR3 protein is CAWTRSQETQYF. Here the CDR3 DNA reads TGTGCCTGGACTCGGTCTCAAGAGACCCAGTACTTC. V gene TRBV30 combines with J gene TRBJ2-5; D remains unclear. Germline CDR1 reads GTSNPN; CDR2 reads SVGIG (reference sequence). Trimming left V 4 bases short and J 2 bases short, with 8 bases between. The CDR3 loop spans 12 amino acids.

This chain uses TRBV29-1 with TRBJ2-2; D tentatively reads TRBD1 or TRBD2 (5 bases each). Germline CDR1 is SQVTM and CDR2 is ANQGSEA. V was clipped by 5 bases and J by 3 bases, with 13 bases between them. CDR3 length equals 14 residues. The CDR3 is CSVHWGSDTGELFF. As DNA, the CDR3 is TGCAGCGTTCATTGGGGGTCGGACACCGGGGAGCTGTTTTTT.

The chain links TRBV7-9 to TRBJ1-1; a weak D match, TRBD1 (5 bases). The CDR3 runs 15 residues. With 2 bases removed from V and 1 base from J, the gap between germline ends came to 11 bases. Germline CDR1 SEHNR, CDR2 FQNEAQ (reference sequence). This CDR3 reads CASSLSGLRNTEAFF. CDR3 nucleotides: TGTGCCAGCAGCTTATCAGGGCTAAGGAACACTGAAGCTTTCTTT.

The J gene is TRBJ2-3, the V gene TRBV11-2, with a tentative D call TRBD1 (7 bases). The length of the CDR3 is 18 residues. Germline CDR1 and CDR2: SGHAT and FQNNGV. Trimming pared 5 bases from V and 1 base from J, leaving 22 bases between. The CDR3 reads CASSLQHGGRGGTDTQYF. As DNA, the CDR3 is TGTGCCAGCAGCCTACAACACGGCGGCAGGGGGGGCACAGATACGCAGTATTTT.

This clone has only a few counts. One end of the junction does not line up with germline, which may come from a read error. V is TRBV5-1 and J is TRBJ2-6; D is ambiguous. This CDR3 region has 14 residues. CDR1 is SGHRS and CDR2 is YFSETQ in the germline V gene. The CDR3 is CASTLGSGANVLTF. In DNA form, the CDR3 reads TGCGCCAGCACCTTGGGGTCTGGGGCCAACGTCCTGACTTTC.

The chain couples TRBV15 to TRBJ1-5, with 8 bases lining up with TRBD1. After removal of 7 bases from V and 7 bases from J, the junction contained 9 bases not matched to a gene. Germline values: CDR1 LNHNV, CDR2 YYDKDF (reference sequence). CDR3 length: 14 residues. The CDR3, as DNA: TGTGCCACCACCGCGGACAGGGACGGCCAGCCCCAGCATTTT. The encoded protein is CATTADRDGQPQHF.

This chain links TRBV4-2 with TRBJ1-3; possibly TRBD1 for D (5 bases). This CDR3 has 21 amino acids. Trimming pared 4 bases from V and 0 bases from J, leaving 28 bases between. Germline V lookup: CDR1 LGHNA, CDR2 YNFKEQ. The CDR3 DNA is TGTGCCAGCAGCCGAGTTTCTAAGGGGTCCGGGACGACCAGCTCTGGAAACACCATATATTTT. It yields the protein CASSRVSKGSGTTSSGNTIYF.

This sequence joins TRBV7-2 and TRBJ2-5; 7 bases are a match to TRBD2. Germline V gene lookup returns CDR1 SGHTA and CDR2 FQGNSA. The CDR3 length is 17 residues. The V and J ends lost 6 bases and 5 bases, in that order; junction bases with no gene match: 18. In DNA form, the CDR3 reads TGTGCCAGCAGGTCCGCCTCTCACCCCGGGGAGGGGGAGACCCAGTACTTC. This sequence encodes CASRSASHPGEGETQYF.

This clone was seen a single time. V gene TRBV5-1 combines with J gene TRBJ1-2, with D possibly being TRBD1 (6 bases). The germline V gene encodes CDR1 SGHRS and CDR2 YFSETQ. V shed 2 bases and J shed 8 bases, with 16 bases lying between them. The CDR3 runs 14 residues. CDR3 in amino acids: CASSLEGGVRGYTF. The CDR3 region has the DNA TGCGCCAGCAGCTTAGAGGGGGGCGTGCGGGGCTACACCTTC.

This clone was seen more than once but under ten times. The J gene is TRBJ1-1, the V gene TRBV18; 7 positions agree with TRBD1. Germline V CDR1 and CDR2: KGHSH, LQKENI. CDR3 length equals 13 residues. V was pared by 6 bases and J by 5 bases, with 6 bases of the junction left unmatched. CDR3 in amino acids: CASSRPGGTEAFF. The CDR3 DNA reads as TGTGCCAGCTCTCGACCAGGGGGGACTGAAGCTTTCTTT. The full variable domain, with the rest looked up from reference TRBV18 and TRBJ1-1, is NAGVMQNPRHLVRRRGQEARLRCSPMKGHSHVYWYRQLPEEGLKFMVYLQKENIIDESGMPKERFSAEFPKEGPSILRIQQVVRGDSAAYFCASSRPGGTEAFFGQGTRLTVV.

J is TRBJ1-1 and V is TRBV5-4; 7 bases fit TRBD1. Germline V gene data show CDR1 as SGHNT and CDR2 as YYREEE (reference sequence). Trimming cost V 4 bases and J 5 bases; bases outside gene matches: 5. The CDR3 is 13 amino acids. The CDR3 is CASSLGTATEAFF. CDR3 DNA sequence: TGTGCCAGCAGCCTCGGGACAGCTACTGAAGCTTTCTTT. Full variable domain (missing parts from reference TRBV5-4 and TRBJ1-1): ETGVTQSPTHLIKTRGQQVTLRCSSQSGHNTVSWYQQALGQGPQFIFQYYREEENGRGNFPPRFSGLQFPNYSSELNVNALELDDSALYLCASSLGTATEAFFGQGTRLTVV.

This clone was observed a single time. The chain employs TRBV19 and TRBJ2-1; TRBD2 might be the D (7 bases). The CDR3 covers 14 residues. Looked up from germline, CDR1 is LNHDA and CDR2 is SQIVND (reference sequence). V was cut by 8 bases and J by 2 bases, with 13 bases left in between. CDR3 coding DNA: TGTGCCAGTGACCCCGGGGGGCCCTACAATGAGCAGTTCTTC. Its protein is CASDPGGPYNEQFF.

The chain recombines TRBV6-1 with TRBJ1-2, with D uncertain. The CDR3 is made up of 16 amino acids. Per germline, CDR1 MNHNS and CDR2 SASEGT. Trimming took off 2 bases at V and 4 bases at J, with 17 bases between the two ends. This CDR3 is CASSESAVGSGYGYTF. The CDR3 bases are TGTGCCAGCAGTGAATCCGCTGTTGGGTCTGGCTATGGCTACACCTTC.

The rearrangement links TRBV12-5 to TRBJ2-5; D uncertain. Trimming removed 5 bases at V and 1 base at J, with 5 bases between. CDR1 is LGHNT and CDR2 is FRNRAP in the germline V gene. The CDR3 totals 12 residues. This CDR3 is CASGPSQETQYF. CDR3 bases: TGTGCTAGTGGTCCCAGCCAAGAGACCCAGTACTTC.

The chain uses TRBV27 and TRBJ1-2, with 9 bases lining up with TRBD1. Germline CDR1 MNHEY, CDR2 SMNVEV (reference sequence). CDR3 length: 19 amino acids. The V segment lost 3 bases and the J segment 4 bases; nucleotides outside the gene matches: 18. The DNA of the CDR3 is TGTGCCAGCAGTTTTCGGGAAATTCCTGGGACAGGGACTTTCTATGGCTACACCTTC. Its protein is CASSFREIPGTGTFYGYTF.

The rearrangement uses TRBV5-1 and TRBJ1-1; 9 nucleotides match TRBD1. V trimming: 4 bases; J trimming: 7 bases; junction bases outside the gene matches: 5. This CDR3 region has 13 residues. Germline V gene data show CDR1 as SGHRS and CDR2 as YFSETQ. The CDR3 region is CASSRTGDLEAFF. Here the CDR3 DNA reads TGCGCCAGCAGCAGGACAGGGGATCTTGAAGCTTTCTTT.

In its sample, this clone was seen once. This chain uses TRBV6-6 with TRBJ1-2; D uncertain. Trimming pared 10 bases from V and 6 bases from J, leaving 12 bases between. The CDR3 contains 11 residues. Germline-derived CDR1 and CDR2 are MNHNY and SVGAGI (reference sequence). CDR3 protein: CATMKADGYTF. CDR3 coding DNA: TGTGCCACCATGAAGGCCGATGGCTACACCTTC.

The chain employs TRBV27 and TRBJ1-1, with TRBD1 matching over 8 bases. The ends lost 7 bases at V and 0 bases at J; junction bases unmatched: 7. This CDR3 region has 15 residues. In germline, CDR1 is MNHEY, CDR2 SMNVEV (reference sequence). This CDR3 is CASTQGQGMNTEAFF. As DNA, the CDR3 is TGTGCCAGCACCCAAGGACAGGGTATGAACACTGAAGCTTTCTTT.

This clone was recorded once. This chain uses TRBV7-3 with TRBJ2-2, with D perhaps matching TRBD1 (5 bases). Trimming shortened V by 6 bases and J by 5 bases, and 10 bases separated the two germline ends. This CDR3 contains 13 residues. The germline V gene encodes CDR1 SGHTA and CDR2 FQGTGA. The CDR3 loop reads CASRSQGTGELFF. The DNA of the CDR3 is TGTGCCAGCAGGAGCCAGGGAACCGGGGAGCTGTTTTTT.

The chain combines TRBV18 with TRBJ2-5; 7 bases map to TRBD1. This CDR3 contains 13 residues. The V and J ends lost 8 bases and 5 bases, in that order; junction bases with no gene match: 8. Germline CDR1 and CDR2: KGHSH and LQKENI. CDR3 loop: CASNRGVGETQYF. Written as DNA, the CDR3 is TGTGCCAGCAACAGGGGTGTCGGCGAGACCCAGTACTTC.

The chain employs TRBV5-4 and TRBJ1-2, with 9 bases aligning to TRBD1. The CDR3 loop spans 15 amino acids. The V gene's germline CDR1 is SGHNT and CDR2 YYREEE (reference sequence). The junction had 12 bases not matched to a gene; V was cut back by 8 bases and J by 4 bases. Here the CDR3 DNA reads TGTGCCAGTAGGCCGGGACAGGGATTTTTCTATGGCTACACCTTC. It yields the protein CASRPGQGFFYGYTF.

This rearrangement joins TRBV21-1 to TRBJ1-2. TRBV21-1 is annotated as a pseudogene. This CDR3 is built from 15 residues. The CDR3: CASSRRGQVGDGYTF. CDR3 in DNA: TGTGCCAGCAGCAGAAGGGGCCAGGTGGGAGATGGCTACACCTTC.

The genes are TRBV6-5 and TRBJ2-4; possible D gene TRBD2, 7 bases. The CDR3 is made up of 14 amino acids. Germline CDR1 and CDR2: MNHEY and SVGAGI. Trimming left V 5 bases short and J 3 bases short, with 11 bases between. CDR3 residues: CASSPGDYKNIQYF. For the CDR3, the DNA is TGTGCCAGCAGTCCAGGGGACTACAAAAACATTCAGTACTTC.